This T cell receptor (beta chain) was captured by sequencing in a study of cytomegalovirus exposure and HLA in healthy donors. The germline CDR1 and CDR2 sequences are MDHEN and SYDVKM. The CDR3 sequence is 15 residues long. Trimming removed 2 bases from V and 7 bases from J; junction bases left unmatched: 4. Primers included in the PCR were 60 Vbeta and 13 Jbeta primers. Clones were sequenced by immunoSEQ multiplex PCR, and TCRdb holds only the in-frame ones, with some missing. In the table there are approximately 79,000 clones, more than 60% of which are singletons. The genes are TRBV28 and TRBJ1-4, with 10 bases fitting TRBD1. Sequenced sample: PBMCs. This clonotype was sampled from a man in his forties or fifties in good health and CMV-seronegative. For the CDR3, the DNA is TGTGCCAGCAGTTTAAGCGGGACAGGGGCTGAAAAACTGTTTTTT. Translation: CASSLSGTGAEKLFF.